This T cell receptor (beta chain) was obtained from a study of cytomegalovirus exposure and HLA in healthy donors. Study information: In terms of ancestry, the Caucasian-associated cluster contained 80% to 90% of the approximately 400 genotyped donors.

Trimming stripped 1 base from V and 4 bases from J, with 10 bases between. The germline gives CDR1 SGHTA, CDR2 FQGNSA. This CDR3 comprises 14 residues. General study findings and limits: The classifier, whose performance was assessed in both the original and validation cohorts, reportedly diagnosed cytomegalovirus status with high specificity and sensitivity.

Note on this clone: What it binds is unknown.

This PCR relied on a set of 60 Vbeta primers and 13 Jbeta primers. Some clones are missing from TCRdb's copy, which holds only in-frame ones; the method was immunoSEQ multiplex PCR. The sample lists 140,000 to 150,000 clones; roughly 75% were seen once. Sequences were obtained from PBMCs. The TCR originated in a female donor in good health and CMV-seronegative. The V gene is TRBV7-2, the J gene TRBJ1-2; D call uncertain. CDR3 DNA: TGTGCCAGCAGCTTAGGGCCAGGAACCTATGGCTACACCTTC. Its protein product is CASSLGPGTYGYTF.